The 17 T cell receptor beta chains below all came from one sample that was sequenced in a study of OX40 agonist ivuxolimab in advanced cancers. Clones were sequenced by immunoSEQ multiplex PCR, and TCRdb holds only the in-frame ones, with some missing. The profile shows about 50,000 clones, 89% of them singletons. The sample here was CD4+ or CD8+ T cells sorted from blood, taken in a trial of the OX40 agonist ivuxolimab. The receptors derive from an adult with an advanced solid tumor such as melanoma, head and neck, liver or kidney cancer.

The V gene is TRBV6-4, the J gene TRBJ1-5; no definite D call. The CDR3 length is 14 residues. Germline lookup yields CDR1 MRHNA and CDR2 SNTAGT. Trimming took off 5 bases at V and 0 bases at J, with 8 bases between the two ends. The CDR3 loop is CASSQDHSNQPQHF. For the CDR3, the DNA is TGTGCCAGCAGTCAGGACCATAGCAATCAGCCCCAGCATTTT.

This clone was counted a single time. This sequence joins TRBV2 and TRBJ2-6; unclear D gene. This CDR3 spans 16 amino acids. Trimming left V 4 bases short and J 0 bases short, with 10 bases between. From germline, CDR1 is SNHLY and CDR2 FYNNEI. The DNA for the CDR3 is TGTGCCAGCAGTGGTTACCAATCCTCTGGGGCCAACGTCCTGACTTTC. Amino acids: CASSGYQSSGANVLTF.

The gene calls are TRBV6-5 and TRBJ2-3; the match to TRBD2 covers 7 bases. The CDR3 runs to 12 residues. Germline-derived CDR1 and CDR2 are MNHEY and SVGAGI. V dropped 7 bases and J dropped 4; count of bases not matched to a gene: 2. The CDR3 here is CASTGGADTQYF. The CDR3 bases are TGTGCCAGCACTGGGGGGGCAGATACGCAGTATTTT.

The chain is built from TRBV4-3 and TRBJ2-7, with D unresolved. Germline CDR1 and CDR2: LGHNA and YSLEER. V was shortened by 0 bases and J by 4 bases, with 13 bases between the two germline ends. This CDR3 is built from 15 residues. The chain's CDR3 is CASSQDSNLRYEQYF. CDR3 in DNA: TGCGCCAGCAGCCAAGATAGCAACCTCAGGTACGAGCAGTACTTC.

The rearrangement links TRBV4-1 to TRBJ2-4; possibly TRBD1 or TRBD2 for D (5 bases each). The CDR3 runs 14 residues. Germline CDR1 and CDR2: MGHRA and YSYEKL. Trimming stripped 1 base from V and 8 bases from J, with 12 bases between. The CDR3 DNA follows: TGCGCCAGCAGCCAAGTTGCCGGGACGTACATTCAGTACTTC. This sequence encodes CASSQVAGTYIQYF.

This sequence joins TRBV7-6 and TRBJ1-1; D is possibly TRBD1 (5 bases). The CDR3 runs to 15 residues. V dropped 1 base and J dropped 7 bases, with 16 bases sitting between them. CDR1 and CDR2 (germline): SGHVS, FNYEAQ. CDR3 sequence reads: CASSLGSGAVYEAFF. As DNA, the CDR3 is TGTGCCAGCAGCTTAGGATCCGGGGCTGTCTATGAAGCTTTCTTT.

The chain joins TRBV18 to TRBJ1-2, with D possibly matching TRBD1 (5 bases). The CDR3 loop spans 14 amino acids. V was trimmed by 2 bases and J by 3 bases, leaving 10 bases between them. Per the germline V gene, CDR1 is KGHSH and CDR2 is LQKENI. The CDR3 loop is CASSPEGLDYGYTF. The CDR3, as DNA: TGTGCCAGCTCACCAGAGGGGCTTGACTATGGCTACACCTTC.

The chain joins TRBV19 to TRBJ2-2; either TRBD1 or TRBD2 may supply D (5 bases each). Germline-derived CDR1 and CDR2 are LNHDA and SQIVND (reference sequence). CDR3 size: 16 residues. V lost 5 bases and J lost 8, with 21 bases in between. CDR3 in DNA: TGTGCCAGTAGTCTAGTTAATCCGGGACGGCGAGGGGAGCTGTTTTTT. It yields the protein CASSLVNPGRRGELFF. Looking up the rest from reference TRBV19 and TRBJ2-2 gives the full variable domain: DGGITQSPKYLFRKEGQNVTLSCEQNLNHDAMYWYRQDPGQGLRLIYYSQIVNDFQKGDIAEGYSVSREKKESFPLTVTSAQKNPTAFYLCASSLVNPGRRGELFFGEGSRLTVL.

The chain couples TRBV5-8 to TRBJ2-7; D may be TRBD1 (5 bases). Germline CDR1 is SGHTS and CDR2 is YDEGEE. The CDR3 runs 11 residues. V was trimmed by 9 bases and J by 5 bases, leaving 12 bases between them. CDR3 sequence (DNA): TGTGCCAAACGCAGGGTGCACGAGCAGTACGTC. It yields the protein CAKRRVHEQYV.

To note about this clone: The sample carries other DNA sequences with the same CDR3. This sequence joins TRBV18 and TRBJ2-7; the match to TRBD1 covers 10 bases. Germline CDR1 and CDR2: KGHSH and LQKENI. This CDR3 contains 13 residues. In nucleotides, the CDR3 is TGTGCCAGCTCACCAATGACAGGGGGCGAGCAGTATGTC. This encodes CASSPMTGGEQYV.

A word on this clone: Other nucleotide sequences from this sample produce the same CDR3. The rearrangement joins TRBV27 to TRBJ2-5, with D tentatively TRBD1 (5 bases). V was trimmed by 5 bases and J by 4 bases, leaving 14 bases between them. Germline V gives CDR1 MNHEY, CDR2 SMNVEV (reference sequence). This CDR3 contains 14 residues. The CDR3 region is CASSPWGPTETQYF. The CDR3 bases are TGTGCCAGCAGTCCCTGGGGCCCGACAGAGACCCAGTACTTC.

J is TRBJ2-3 and V is TRBV13, with TRBD2 matching over 11 bases. From germline, CDR1 is PRHDT and CDR2 FYEKMQ (reference sequence). Trimming took 5 bases from V and 5 from J; bases not matched to a gene: 9. The CDR3 covers 16 residues. Written as DNA, the CDR3 is TGTGCCAGCAGCGCTATCCAAACTAGCGGGAGAGATACGCAGTATTTT. It translates to CASSAIQTSGRDTQYF.

The chain employs TRBV13 and TRBJ2-7, with 10 bases fitting TRBD2. The CDR3 covers 15 residues. CDR1 and CDR2 from the germline V gene are PRHDT and FYEKMQ (reference sequence). The J segment lost 0 bases and the V segment lost 5 bases, leaving 4 bases of the junction unmatched. CDR3 in DNA: TGTGCCAGCAGCGATAGCGGGAGGCTCTCCTACGAGCAGTACTTC. It codes for CASSDSGRLSYEQYF.

This chain connects TRBV30 to TRBJ1-5; D is unresolved. Looked up from germline, CDR1 is GTSNPN and CDR2 is SVGIG (reference sequence). V was trimmed by 5 bases and J by 3 bases, leaving 11 bases between them. The CDR3 length is 13 residues. DNA for the CDR3: TGTGCCTGGTCCCGGGATAACAATCAGCCCCAGCATTTT. Translation: CAWSRDNNQPQHF.

The chain couples TRBV28 to TRBJ2-2; weak D call: TRBD2 (5 bases). Trimming left V 2 bases short and J 1 base short, with 5 bases between. This CDR3 is 14 amino acids long. Germline V gene data show CDR1 as MDHEN and CDR2 as SYDVKM. CDR3: CASSLGGNTGELFF. The CDR3 region has the DNA TGTGCCAGCAGTTTAGGAGGGAACACCGGGGAGCTGTTTTTT.

This chain links TRBV6-1 with TRBJ1-4; D not resolved. CDR1 is MNHNS, CDR2 SASEGT, per germline. Trimming cost V 4 bases and J 6 bases, with 15 bases left between them. CDR3 length equals 15 residues. CDR3 DNA sequence: TGTGCCAGCAGTGTCCCCTTAGAAGAGGATGAAAAACTGTTTTTT. It yields the protein CASSVPLEEDEKLFF.

The chain is built from TRBV13 and TRBJ2-2, with 8 nucleotides matching TRBD2. The trim removed 4 bases at V and 4 bases at J, leaving 2 bases unmatched. The CDR3 contains 14 residues. Per germline, CDR1 PRHDT and CDR2 FYEKMQ (reference sequence). CDR3 DNA: TGTGCCAGCAGCTCCGCGGGGGGCACCGGGGAGCTGTTTTTT. Amino acid sequence: CASSSAGGTGELFF.